The source of this T cell receptor beta chain is a study of siplizumab effects on memory and regulatory T cells (dated by TCRdb to the late 2010s). Study-level background: Across fewer than ten responder-stimulator pairs, mixed lymphocyte reactions were run as pairs, one with siplizumab at 0.95 to 1 ug/mL and one without drug. The study looked at the effect of siplizumab, an anti-CD2 antibody, on alloreactive T-cell subsets in allogeneic mixed lymphocyte reactions made from human PBMCs. The study at large found these results: Whether proliferating Tregs from siplizumab cultures actually had suppressive function was not functionally confirmed. Greater diversity appeared to be present in unstimulated naive T cells than in memory T cells, and a substantial contribution to the alloresponse seemed to be made by naive cells. The cumulative frequency of alloreactive sequences traceable to unstimulated CD4+ memory T cells was significantly reduced by siplizumab. Because sequences below about 10^-5 frequency were poorly captured, only a minor fraction of alloreactive clones could be mapped to unstimulated subsets. Of the alloreactive CD4+ clones that could be mapped, the Treg-derived share averaged about 70% with siplizumab compared with roughly 27% in control reactions. Roughly 75-97% of proliferating CD4+ or CD8+ clones could not be assigned a naive or memory phenotype.

For 6 days, cells in the mixed lymphocyte reaction were kept in coculture at 37 degrees C. Responder PBMCs were labelled with CFSE and stimulator PBMCs were labelled with Violet Dye, after which the responder and stimulator PBMCs were mixed at a 1:1 ratio. Sorted unstimulated T cells, along with proliferating T cells recovered from mixed lymphocyte reactions, underwent TCRbeta CDR3 sequencing. Fresh whole blood from 9 to 11 HLA-typed healthy donors was used as the source from which PBMCs were isolated. For TCR sequencing, responder T cells that had proliferated and were CFSE-low were FACS-sorted once the mixed lymphocyte reaction was over. With regard to this clone: It lacks a known antigen. No quality values exist for individual bases; no much larger clone is one base distant.

Library method: the immunoSEQ multiplex PCR assay. About 10^5 TCR templates per sample were assayed by the deep sequencing platform. Genomic DNA extracted from sorted T cells was used for TCRbeta CDR3 sequencing. The original pipeline was this. Clonal analysis of TCRbeta CDR3 data was done in the R programming language. Alloreactive CD4+ and CD8+ clones were defined by comparing unstimulated samples with post-reaction CFSE-low samples. Regulatory or non-regulatory origin of alloreactive CD4+ clones was assigned by matching sequences to the sorted unstimulated Treg and non-Treg repertoires. Held by TCRdb, this immuneACCESS table contains in-frame sequences only and omits some clones. Under half of the omission traces to an unresolved V gene where checked; the cause of the rest is unknown. Clonal size and the V and J genes are those of that table, whereas D and trimming came from the DNA. The sample table shows around 20,000 clones, and 40% to 55% are seen once. Around 5% of the sample is taken by the ten largest.

The CDR3 numbers 16 residues from cysteine through phenylalanine. The entry retains the CDR3 DNA only, 48 bases that are in frame from base 1. Trimming takes 3 bases from V and 2 bases from J, and the germline ends sit 17 bases apart. As encoded in the germline V gene (reference sequence), CDR1 is LNHDA while CDR2 is SQIVND. Sequences were obtained from CFSE-low (dividing) CD4+ T cells sorted from an allogeneic mixed lymphocyte reaction. The receptor was isolated from a human donor in good health; the cells came from an allogeneic mixed lymphocyte reaction. The V gene is TRBV19 and the J gene is TRBJ2-7; the D call is possibly TRBD1 or TRBD2, each sharing 5 bases. The DNA sequence reads TGTGCCAGTAGTATCCGATCGGGACGAGAAACCTACGAGCAGTACTTC. It encodes CASSIRSGRETYEQYF.